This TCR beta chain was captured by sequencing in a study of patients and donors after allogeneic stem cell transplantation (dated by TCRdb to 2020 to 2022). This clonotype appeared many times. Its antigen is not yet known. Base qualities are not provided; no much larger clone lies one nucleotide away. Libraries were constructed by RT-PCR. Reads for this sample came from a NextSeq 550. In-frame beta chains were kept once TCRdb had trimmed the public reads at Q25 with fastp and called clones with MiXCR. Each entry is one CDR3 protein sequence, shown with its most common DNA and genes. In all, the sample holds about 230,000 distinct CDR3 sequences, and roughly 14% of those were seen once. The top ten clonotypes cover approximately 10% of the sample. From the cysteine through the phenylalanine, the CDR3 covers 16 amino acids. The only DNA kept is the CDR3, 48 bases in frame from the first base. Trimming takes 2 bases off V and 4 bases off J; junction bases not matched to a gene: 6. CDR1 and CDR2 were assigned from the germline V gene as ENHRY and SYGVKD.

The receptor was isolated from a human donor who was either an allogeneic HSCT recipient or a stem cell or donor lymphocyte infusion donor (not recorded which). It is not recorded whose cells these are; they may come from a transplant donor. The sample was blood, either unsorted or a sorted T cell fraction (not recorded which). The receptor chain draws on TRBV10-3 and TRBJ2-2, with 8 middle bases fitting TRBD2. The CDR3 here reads CAISEAESGSTGELFF. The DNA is TGTGCCATCAGTGAGGCAGAGAGCGGGAGCACCGGGGAGCTGTTTTTT.